This entry concerns a single T cell receptor (beta chain). The sample belongs to a study of cytomegalovirus exposure and HLA in healthy donors. A multiplex PCR was run with 60 Vbeta primers and 13 Jbeta primers. Profiling relied on immunoSEQ multiplex PCR, and the TCRdb table lists in-frame clones only, not all of them. The sample consists of roughly 150,000 clones, approximately 84% of them appearing once. The receptor was derived from a woman aged 40 to 50 in good health and CMV-seropositive. Material for sequencing was PBMCs.

The CDR3 nucleotides are TGTGCCTTTCCACTCCCGGGACAGGGGAGCCACGGCTACACCTTC. Translated: CAFPLPGQGSHGYTF. The chain couples TRBV30 to TRBJ1-2; TRBD1 agrees at 10 bases. Germline lookup yields CDR1 GTSNPN and CDR2 SVGIG (reference sequence). This CDR3 is built from 15 residues. Trimming cost V 7 bases and J 8 bases; bases outside gene matches: 16. The full variable domain, completed using reference TRBV30 and TRBJ1-2, is SQTIHQWPATLVQPVGSPLSLECTVEGTSNPNLYWYRQAAGRGLQLLFYSVGIGQISSEVPQNLSASRPQDRQFILSSKKLLLSDSGFYLCAFPLPGQGSHGYTFGSGTRLTVV.